Shown below are 13 T cell receptor beta chains from a single sample sequenced in a study of T cell responses to AZD1222 COVID-19 vaccine. The assay was immunoSEQ multiplex PCR, and TCRdb's table has in-frame clones only and misses some. This sample has under 95,000 clones, with 70% to 90% found just once. Sequencing used peripheral blood, obtained 28 days after the second AZD1222 dose. The receptors shown here come from an adult who received the AZD1222 COVID-19 vaccine.

CDR3: CASSLAPGTRVKGQYF. CDR3 in DNA: TGTGCCAGCAGCTTAGCACCCGGGACACGGGTTAAAGGGCAGTACTTC. The gene calls are TRBV11-1 and TRBJ2-7; TRBD1 is a possible D gene (6 bases). This CDR3 has 16 residues. V was cut by 0 bases and J by 9 bases, with 21 bases left in between. Per germline, CDR1 SGHAT and CDR2 FQDESV (reference sequence).

This clone was counted a few times. V usage is TRBV4-2 and J usage is TRBJ1-2, with D hard to call. Germline CDR1 is LGHNA and CDR2 is YNFKEQ. The CDR3 length is 13 residues. Trimming cost V 1 base and J 4 bases, with 7 bases left between them. CDR3 residues: CASSQGDGYGYTF. The CDR3 DNA sequence: TGTGCCAGCAGCCAAGGGGATGGCTATGGCTACACCTTC.

The chain recombines TRBV7-9 with TRBJ2-7; D uncertain. Germline CDR1 reads SEHNR; CDR2 reads FQNEAQ (reference sequence). CDR3 size: 15 residues. V lost 1 base, J lost 3 bases, and 13 bases lay in between. This CDR3 reads CASSLVGAANYEQYF. The CDR3 DNA is TGTGCCAGCAGCTTAGTAGGTGCAGCCAACTACGAGCAGTACTTC.

The chain has TRBV19 and TRBJ2-2; TRBD1 might be the D (7 bases). The germline V gene encodes CDR1 LNHDA and CDR2 SQIVND (reference sequence). V gave up 6 bases and J gave up 4 bases, with 18 bases separating them. This CDR3 region has 16 residues. The CDR3 coding sequence is TGTGCCAGTAGGGCCTCCAGGGGGGTTAGCACCGGGGAGCTGTTTTTT. This sequence encodes CASRASRGVSTGELFF.

This clone was seen a handful of times. The rearrangement links TRBV27 to TRBJ2-7, with TRBD2 matching 14 bases. V lost 6 bases, J lost 0 bases, and 4 bases stayed unmatched. Germline CDR1 is MNHEY and CDR2 is SMNVEV (reference sequence). The CDR3 has 16 amino acids. The CDR3 protein is CASSGLAGGPSYEQYF. As DNA, the CDR3 is TGTGCCAGCAGCGGACTAGCGGGGGGTCCCTCCTACGAGCAGTACTTC.

CDR3 amino acids: CASRKPSSYEQYF. CDR3 coding DNA: TGTGCCAGCAGAAAGCCGAGCTCCTACGAGCAGTACTTC. This chain connects TRBV6-5 to TRBJ2-7, with D uncertain. There are 13 residues in the CDR3. The germline CDR1 and CDR2 sequences are MNHEY and SVGAGI. Trimming left V 6 bases short and J 0 bases short, with 9 bases between.

This clone showed up just a few times. The rearrangement uses TRBV19 and TRBJ1-2; TRBD1 agrees at 7 bases. CDR1 is LNHDA and CDR2 is SQIVND in the germline V gene (reference sequence). V was clipped by 6 bases and J by 3 bases; unmatched bases: 10. CDR3 length: 15 residues. DNA for the CDR3: TGTGCCAGTAGAACCCGACAGGGAGGGGACTATGGCTACACCTTC. As protein: CASRTRQGGDYGYTF.

The V gene is TRBV18, the J gene TRBJ2-2, with D perhaps TRBD1 or TRBD2 (5 bases each). Trimming stripped 8 bases from V and 3 bases from J, with 16 bases between. Germline CDR1 is KGHSH and CDR2 is LQKENI. The CDR3 has 15 residues. CDR3 sequence (DNA): TGTGCCAGCCGCAGGGAATCGAGGGACACCGGGGAGCTGTTTTTT. This codes for CASRRESRDTGELFF.

The rearrangement joins TRBV28 to TRBJ2-3; D might be TRBD2 (7 bases). Germline V gives CDR1 MDHEN, CDR2 SYDVKM. Trimming removed 2 bases from V and 4 bases from J, with 13 bases in between. This CDR3 region has 15 residues. The CDR3 nucleotides are TGTGCCAGCAGTTTACCGGGGGGCCGCGCAGATACGCAGTATTTT. This translates into CASSLPGGRADTQYF. The complete variable domain, with remaining parts taken from reference TRBV28 and TRBJ2-3, reads DVKVTQSSRYLVKRTGEKVFLECVQDMDHENMFWYRQDPGLGLRLIYFSYDVKMKEKGDIPEGYSVSREKKERFSLILESASTNQTSMYLCASSLPGGRADTQYFGPGTRLTVL.

This clone was observed a handful of times. As DNA, the CDR3 is TGTGCCAGCAGCCCCTATGGGGGACAGAGCTCCTATAATTCACCCCTCCACTTT. This encodes CASSPYGGQSSYNSPLHF. V and J are TRBV9 and TRBJ1-6; 7 bases agree with TRBD1. Germline loops: CDR1 SGDLS, CDR2 YYNGEE. The junction had 10 bases not matched to a gene; V was cut back by 4 bases and J by 0 bases. The length of the CDR3 is 18 residues.

V is TRBV24-1 and J is TRBJ2-2, with TRBD1 matching 9 bases. Germline V gene data show CDR1 as KGHDR and CDR2 as SFDVKD. The CDR3 sequence is 16 residues long. V lost 2 bases, J lost 1 base, and 1 base stayed unmatched. This chain's CDR3 is CATSDWGQGNTGELFF. CDR3 sequence (DNA): TGTGCCACCAGTGATTGGGGACAGGGGAACACCGGGGAGCTGTTTTTT.

V and J are TRBV6-5 and TRBJ2-5; no clear D gene. The V gene lost 7 bases and the J gene lost 4 bases, with 10 bases spanning the gap. CDR1 and CDR2 (germline): MNHEY, SVGAGI. This CDR3 comprises 12 residues. CDR3 coding DNA: TGTGCCAGCACCGGCCAAGGAGAGACCCAGTACTTC. Its translation: CASTGQGETQYF.

The CDR3 spells CASNRAYNEQFF. Written as DNA, the CDR3 is TGTGCCAGTAACAGGGCGTACAATGAGCAGTTCTTC. This chain connects TRBV2 to TRBJ2-1; the D gene is possibly TRBD1 (6 bases). Germline CDR1 reads SNHLY; CDR2 reads FYNNEI. This CDR3 is built from 12 residues. V dropped 9 bases and J dropped 4 bases, with 10 bases sitting between them.